Listed below are T cell receptor beta chains from one sample, sequenced in a study of T cell responses to AZD1222 COVID-19 vaccine. Clones were read by immunoSEQ multiplex PCR, and TCRdb kept only the in-frame ones, dropping some. Of 100,000 to 150,000 clones in the sample, under 95% were seen once. This material consisted of peripheral blood, taken 28 days after the second AZD1222 dose. Receptors were obtained from an adult who received the AZD1222 COVID-19 vaccine. Both conserved end residues are part of each CDR3. The D gene is left open where the match is weak. Size is omitted from some rows. Given values are once, few, many or a class for expanded clones.

j_call	v_call	clone_size	d_call	cdr3_nt	cdr3_aa
TRBJ2-3	TRBV2	.	.	TGTGCCACCCCTTTCCGGGGGCACTTCACAGATACGCAGTATTTT	CATPFRGHFTDTQYF
TRBJ2-7	TRBV4-1	.	.	TGCGCCAGCAGCCAAGTGTCCGGTACCTACGAGCAGTACTTC	CASSQVSGTYEQYF
TRBJ2-1	TRBV28	once	.	TGTGCCAGCAGCCAAAGGGAGACCTTTTACAATGAGCAGTTCTTC	CASSQRETFYNEQFF
TRBJ2-1	TRBV20-1	few	TRBD2	TGCAGTGCTAGTGGACTAGCGGATACTAAGCAGTTCTTC	CSASGLADTKQFF
TRBJ1-3	TRBV9	.	.	TGTGCCAGCAGCGTAGGCGGGGGCTCTGGAAACACCATATATTTT	CASSVGGGSGNTIYF
TRBJ2-7	TRBV7-2	.	TRBD2	TGTGCCAGCAGCTTAGTCTCTAGCGGGAGCTACGAGCAGTACTTC	CASSLVSSGSYEQYF
TRBJ2-7	TRBV6-5	.	.	TGTGCCAGCAGGGCGGTAAACGACGAGCAGTACTTC	CASRAVNDEQYF
TRBJ2-3	TRBV5-1	.	.	TGCGCCAGCTCTGAGGGCACAGATACGCAGTATTTT	CASSEGTDTQYF
TRBJ2-1	TRBV19	.	TRBD2	TGTGCCAGTAGTACAAATCTACTAGCGGGAACCTACAATGAGCAGTTCTTC	CASSTNLLAGTYNEQFF
TRBJ2-5	TRBV27	.	.	TGTGCCGCAGGGGTGGGGTATGGGGAGACCCAGTACTTC	CAAGVGYGETQYF
TRBJ2-4	TRBV10-3	.	.	TGTGCCATCAGCTCCGAGGTAGGGGTAAACATTCAGTACTTC	CAISSEVGVNIQYF
TRBJ2-2	TRBV5-1	.	TRBD1	TGCGCCAGCAGCTTACTACAGGGGGAAACCGGGGAGCTGTTTTTT	CASSLLQGETGELFF
TRBJ2-1	TRBV5-4	.	.	TGTGCCAGCAGCTTGGAAGTAGGCCACAATGAGCAGTTCTTC	CASSLEVGHNEQFF
TRBJ1-2	TRBV6-1	.	.	TGTGCCAGCAGTGAAGCGTCTCGGGCGCAGGCCCTTAACTTC	CASSEASRAQALNF
TRBJ2-1	TRBV12-5	.	.	TGTGCTAGTGGTTTGGTATTTTGGTCGGGGATCAATGAGCAGTTCTTC	CASGLVFWSGINEQFF
TRBJ2-3	TRBV28	.	.	TGTGCCAGCAGTTTATTGTGGTTGGTGGGCAGAAACACAGATACGCAGTATTTT	CASSLLWLVGRNTDTQYF
TRBJ2-5	TRBV5-1	.	.	TGCGCCAGCGAGGGACCAGGGTATGACCAAGAGACCCAGTACTTC	CASEGPGYDQETQYF
TRBJ1-2	TRBV27	.	.	TGTGCCAGCAGCCCCCTGTTGGGCAGAAGGTTTGGCTACACCTTC	CASSPLLGRRFGYTF
TRBJ2-5	TRBV6-5	once	TRBD2	TGTGCCAGCAGTTACTATGCGGGAGGGCCGAGGGAGACCCAGTACTTC	CASSYYAGGPRETQYF
TRBJ1-1	TRBV3-1/TRBV3-2	.	.	TGTGCCAGCAGCCAATCCCGGGGAACTGAAGCTTTCTTT	CASSQSRGTEAFF
TRBJ1-1	TRBV27	.	.	TGTGCCAGCAGCACAGCGCCCAGCCTGAACACTGAAGCTTTCTTT	CASSTAPSLNTEAFF
TRBJ2-7	TRBV4-2	.	TRBD1	TGTGCCAGCAGCCAAGATGGACAGGACCTCTACGAGCAGTACTTC	CASSQDGQDLYEQYF
TRBJ1-5	TRBV24-1	.	.	TGTGCCACCAGTGACACACAGGGACCAGGGCAGCCCCAGCATTTT	CATSDTQGPGQPQHF
TRBJ2-3	TRBV18	.	TRBD2	TGTGCCAGCTCACCACCGAGTAGCGGGAAAGATACGCAGTATTTT	CASSPPSSGKDTQYF
TRBJ2-1	TRBV14	once	TRBD1	TGTGCCAGCAGCCAAATCGACAGGGGTAATGAGCAGTTCTTC	CASSQIDRGNEQFF
TRBJ2-5	TRBV12-3/TRBV12-4	.	.	TGTGCCAGCAATGTCCAGGGGCAGGAGACCCAGTACTTC	CASNVQGQETQYF
TRBJ1-5	TRBV19	.	.	TGTGCCAGTAGGTCAGAGTATAGCAATCAGCCCCAGCATTTT	CASRSEYSNQPQHF
TRBJ2-1	TRBV18	once	.	TGTGCCAGCTCACCCGCCGCCGGTGAGCAGTTCTTC	CASSPAAGEQFF
TRBJ2-2	TRBV5-5	.	.	TGTGCCAGCAGCTCCCCTGGCCACGCGAACACCGGGGAGCTGTTTTTT	CASSSPGHANTGELFF
TRBJ1-2	TRBV5-1	.	.	TGCGCCAGCAGCTTGTCGGGTTTCAGCTATGGCTACACCTTC	CASSLSGFSYGYTF
TRBJ2-3	TRBV11-3	.	TRBD2	TGTGCCAGCAGCGAAGGGACTAGCGGGAAGTTCACAGATACGCAGTATTTT	CASSEGTSGKFTDTQYF
TRBJ2-7	TRBV27	.	TRBD2	TGTGCCAGCACTACCCTACAGGGCGGGAGGTCCTACGAGCAGTACTTC	CASTTLQGGRSYEQYF
TRBJ2-1	TRBV7-9	.	.	TGTGCCAGCAGCAATGTCGTGGCTAGCGAAATCAATGAGCAGTTCTTC	CASSNVVASEINEQFF
TRBJ1-1	TRBV28	.	.	TGTGTAAGTTCGGTTATTTATGGTGAAGCTTTCTTT	CVSSVIYGEAFF
TRBJ1-1	TRBV12-5	.	TRBD1	TGTGCTAGTGGTTCCGGGACAGGGGGGAGGAACACTGAAGCTTTCTTT	CASGSGTGGRNTEAFF
TRBJ2-5	TRBV11-2	.	.	TGTGCCAGCAGGGGCCGACAGCCAGAGACCCAGTACTTC	CASRGRQPETQYF
TRBJ1-1	TRBV19	once	TRBD1	TGTGCCAGTAGTATTTCCCTGGGACAGGGGGCGCTTGGCACTGAAGCTTTCTTT	CASSISLGQGALGTEAFF
TRBJ2-2	TRBV2	.	TRBD2	TGTGCCGGGACTAGCGGGAGGTCCCCCGGGGAGCTGTTTTTT	CAGTSGRSPGELFF
TRBJ1-5	TRBV7-2	.	.	TGTGCCAGCAGCTATCTCGACAGTCAGCCCCAGCATTTT	CASSYLDSQPQHF
TRBJ1-2	TRBV6-5	.	.	TGTGCCAGCAGACTATCCCCCCAGGGAGCCTATGGCTACACCTTC	CASRLSPQGAYGYTF
TRBJ2-2	TRBV12-3/TRBV12-4	.	.	TGTGCCAGCAGCCTACCGGGTACCGGGGAGCTGTTTTTT	CASSLPGTGELFF
TRBJ2-5	TRBV24-1	.	TRBD1	TGTGCCACCAGTGACCAGCGGACAGGGGTGGAGACCCAGTACTTC	CATSDQRTGVETQYF
TRBJ1-6	TRBV6-5	.	.	TGTGCCAGCGGGCTAGATTCACCCCTCCACTTT	CASGLDSPLHF
TRBJ2-1	TRBV27	.	TRBD1	TGTGCCAGCAGTCCGCTCGGACAGGGTCCCTACAATGAGCAGTTCTTC	CASSPLGQGPYNEQFF
TRBJ1-1	TRBV27	.	.	TGTGCCAGCAGTCTCAGAAGGAACACTGAAGCTTTCTTT	CASSLRRNTEAFF
TRBJ2-3	TRBV28	.	.	TGTGCCAGCAGTTTATTGTCAGATACGCAGTATTTT	CASSLLSDTQYF
TRBJ1-5	TRBV28	once	.	TGTGCCAGCAACTTGCAACGTACGTTAGCTCAGCCCCAGCATTTT	CASNLQRTLAQPQHF
TRBJ1-5	TRBV21-1	.	.	TGTGCCAGCAGACAGGGGGGGCAGCCCCAGCATTTT	CASRQGGQPQHF
TRBJ1-3	TRBV28	.	TRBD1	TGTGCCAGCAGTCCCTCGGACAGGGTCTCTGGAAACACCATATATTTT	CASSPSDRVSGNTIYF
TRBJ2-1	TRBV2	.	TRBD1	TGTGCCAGCAGTGGTATGGGACAGGGAGGCTACAATGAGCAGTTCTTC	CASSGMGQGGYNEQFF
TRBJ2-7	TRBV5-4	.	.	TGTGCCAGCAGCTTGGATGTGGGCTACGAGCAGTACTTC	CASSLDVGYEQYF
TRBJ1-1	TRBV4-1	.	.	TGCGCCAGCAGCCCCCGGGCTGAGGGCACTGAAGCTTTCTTT	CASSPRAEGTEAFF
TRBJ2-7	TRBV20-1	.	.	TGCAGTGCTAGTGCGGACCTTACCTACGAGCAGTACTTC	CSASADLTYEQYF